In this sample, the clone carrying this T cell receptor beta chain turned up a few times. Its antigen is as yet unknown. Trimming removed 4 bases from V and 6 bases from J, with 17 bases in between. CDR3 length equals 14 residues. Germline lookup yields CDR1 SGHRS and CDR2 YFSETQ. TCRdb re-derived calls from the 5' RACE reads in MiXCR, one entry per CDR3 protein. Of about 210,000 distinct CDR3 sequences detected, around 26% appear once; the ten largest clones hold roughly an eighth. These data come from a study of T-cell memory formation after mild COVID-19. Study-wide results and caveats: Contracting clones localized mainly to CM and EM when CD4+ and mainly to EMRA when CD8+. Clones contracting day 15 to 85 were balanced CD4/CD8; later expanders leaned CD4+.

Input material: PBMCs or a T cell subset sorted from them (not recorded which). The chain has TRBV5-1 and TRBJ2-7, with D tentatively TRBD2 (5 bases). The TCR comes from an adult woman who had mild COVID-19 (a few samples of this study predate the infection). Cell type and time point are not known. CDR3 bases: TGCGCCAGCAGCCCTGCCGTCGGGATGGTCGAGCAGTACTTC. Translation gives CASSPAVGMVEQYF.